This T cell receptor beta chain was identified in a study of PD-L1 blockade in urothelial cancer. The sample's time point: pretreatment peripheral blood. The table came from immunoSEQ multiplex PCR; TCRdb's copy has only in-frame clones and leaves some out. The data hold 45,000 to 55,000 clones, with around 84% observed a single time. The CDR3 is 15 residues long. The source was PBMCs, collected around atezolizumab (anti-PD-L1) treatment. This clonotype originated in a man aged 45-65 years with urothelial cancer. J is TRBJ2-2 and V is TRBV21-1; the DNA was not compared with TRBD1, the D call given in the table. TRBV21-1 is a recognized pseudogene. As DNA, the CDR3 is TGTGCCAGCAGCTCCCCGGGACAGGACACCGGGGAGCTGTTTTTT. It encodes CASSSPGQDTGELFF.